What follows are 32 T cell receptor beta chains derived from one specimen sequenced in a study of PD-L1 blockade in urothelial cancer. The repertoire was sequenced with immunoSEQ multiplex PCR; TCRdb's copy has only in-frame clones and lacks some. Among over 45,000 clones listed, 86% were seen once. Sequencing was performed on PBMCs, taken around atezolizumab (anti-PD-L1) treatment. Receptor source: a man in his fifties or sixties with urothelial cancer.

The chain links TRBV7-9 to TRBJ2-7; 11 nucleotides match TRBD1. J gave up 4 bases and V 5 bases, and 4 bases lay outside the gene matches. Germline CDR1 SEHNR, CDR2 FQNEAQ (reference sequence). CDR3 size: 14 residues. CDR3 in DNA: TGTGCCAGCAGCAGGACAGGGGGCGTTTACGAGCAGTACTTC. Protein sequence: CASSRTGGVYEQYF.

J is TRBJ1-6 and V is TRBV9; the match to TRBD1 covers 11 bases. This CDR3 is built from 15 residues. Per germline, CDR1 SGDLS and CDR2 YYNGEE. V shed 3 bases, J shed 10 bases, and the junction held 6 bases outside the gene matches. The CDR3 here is CASSAGQGASSPLHF. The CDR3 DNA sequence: TGTGCCAGCAGCGCAGGACAGGGGGCTAGCTCACCCCTCCACTTT.

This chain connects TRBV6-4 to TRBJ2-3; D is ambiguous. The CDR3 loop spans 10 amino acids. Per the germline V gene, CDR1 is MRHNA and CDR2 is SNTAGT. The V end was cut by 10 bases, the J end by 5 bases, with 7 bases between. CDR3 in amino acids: CATEIDTQYF. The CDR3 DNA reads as TGTGCCACCGAGATAGATACGCAGTATTTT.

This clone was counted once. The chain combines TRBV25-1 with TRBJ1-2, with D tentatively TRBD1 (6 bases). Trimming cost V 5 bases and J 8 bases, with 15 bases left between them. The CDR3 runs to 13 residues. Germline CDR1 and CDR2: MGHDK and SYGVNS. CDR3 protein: CASSYSGGFGYTF. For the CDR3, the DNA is TGTGCCAGCAGTTATTCTGGGGGCTTCGGCTACACCTTC.

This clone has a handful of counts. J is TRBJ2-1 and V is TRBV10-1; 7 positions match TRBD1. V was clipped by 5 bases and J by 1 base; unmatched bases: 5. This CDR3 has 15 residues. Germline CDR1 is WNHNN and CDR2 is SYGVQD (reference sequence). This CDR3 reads CASSYETGSYNEQFF. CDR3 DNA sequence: TGCGCCAGCAGTTATGAGACAGGGTCCTACAATGAGCAGTTCTTC.

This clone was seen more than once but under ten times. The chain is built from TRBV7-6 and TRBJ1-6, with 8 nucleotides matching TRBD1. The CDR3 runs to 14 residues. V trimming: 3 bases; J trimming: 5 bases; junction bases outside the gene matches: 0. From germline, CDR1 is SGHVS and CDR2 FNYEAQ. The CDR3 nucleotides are TGTGCCAGCAGCTTGGGACAGGATAATTCACCCCTCCACTTT. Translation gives CASSLGQDNSPLHF. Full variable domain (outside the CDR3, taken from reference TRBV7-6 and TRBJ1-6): GAGVSQSPRYKVTKRGQDVALRCDPISGHVSLYWYRQALGQGPEFLTYFNYEAQQDKSGLPNDRFSAERPEGSISTLTIQRTEQRDSAMYRCASSLGQDNSPLHFGNGTRLTVT.

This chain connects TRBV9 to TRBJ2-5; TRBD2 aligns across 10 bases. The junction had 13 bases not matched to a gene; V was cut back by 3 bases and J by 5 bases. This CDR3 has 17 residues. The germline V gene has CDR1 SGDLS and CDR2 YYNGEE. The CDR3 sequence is CASSAGTSEAFVETQYF. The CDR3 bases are TGTGCCAGCAGCGCAGGGACTAGCGAAGCGTTCGTGGAGACCCAGTACTTC.

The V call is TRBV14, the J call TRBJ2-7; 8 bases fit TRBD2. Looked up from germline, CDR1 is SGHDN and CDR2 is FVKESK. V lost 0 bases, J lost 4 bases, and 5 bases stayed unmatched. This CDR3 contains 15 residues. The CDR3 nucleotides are TGTGCCAGCAGCCAAGATCTCGCGGGAGGATACGAGCAGTACTTC. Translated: CASSQDLAGGYEQYF.

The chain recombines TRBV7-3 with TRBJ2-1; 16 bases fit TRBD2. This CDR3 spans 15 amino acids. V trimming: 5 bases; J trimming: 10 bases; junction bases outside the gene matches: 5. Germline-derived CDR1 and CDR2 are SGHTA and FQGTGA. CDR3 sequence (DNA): TGTGCCAGCAGCCTGGGGACTAGCGGGAGGGACGAGCAGTTCTTC. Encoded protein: CASSLGTSGRDEQFF.

In DNA, the CDR3 is TGTGCCAGCAGTTTATCGCTATATGGCTACACCTTC. Its translation is CASSLSLYGYTF. The chain recombines TRBV28 with TRBJ1-2; no firm D call. Trimming cost V 1 base and J 5 bases, with 5 bases left between them. Germline CDR1 reads MDHEN; CDR2 reads SYDVKM. The CDR3 sequence is 12 residues long.

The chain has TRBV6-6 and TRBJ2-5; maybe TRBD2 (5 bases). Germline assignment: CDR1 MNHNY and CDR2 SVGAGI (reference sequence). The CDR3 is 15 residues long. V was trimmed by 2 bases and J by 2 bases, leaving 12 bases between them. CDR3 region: CASSYLGGGQETQYF. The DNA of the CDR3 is TGTGCCAGCAGTTACCTTGGAGGCGGGCAAGAGACCCAGTACTTC.

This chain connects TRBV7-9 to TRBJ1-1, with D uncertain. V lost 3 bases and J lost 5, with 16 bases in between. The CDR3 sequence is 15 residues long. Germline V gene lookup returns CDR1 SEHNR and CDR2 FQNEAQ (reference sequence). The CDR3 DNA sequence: TGTGCCAGCAGCTTTAGAATGACACAAACTACTGAAGCTTTCTTT. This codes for CASSFRMTQTTEAFF.

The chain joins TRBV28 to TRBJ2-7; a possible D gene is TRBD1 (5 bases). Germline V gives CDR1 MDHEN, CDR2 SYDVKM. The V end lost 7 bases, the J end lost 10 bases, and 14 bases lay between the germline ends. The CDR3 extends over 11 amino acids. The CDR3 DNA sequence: TGTGCCAGCATATCTAATAGGGGACAGTACTTC. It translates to CASISNRGQYF.

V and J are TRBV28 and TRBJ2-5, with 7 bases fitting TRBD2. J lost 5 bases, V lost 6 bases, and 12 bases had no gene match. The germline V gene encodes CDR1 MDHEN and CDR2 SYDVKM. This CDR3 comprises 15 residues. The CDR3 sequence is CASRLGVTSWETQYF. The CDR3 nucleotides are TGTGCCAGCAGGCTAGGGGTGACTAGCTGGGAGACCCAGTACTTC.

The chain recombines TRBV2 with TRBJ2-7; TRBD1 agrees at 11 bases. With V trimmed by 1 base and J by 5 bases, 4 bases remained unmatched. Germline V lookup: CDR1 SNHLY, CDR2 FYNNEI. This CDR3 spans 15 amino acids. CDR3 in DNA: TGTGCCAGCAGTGAAGTTAGGACAGGGGGCCACGAGCAGTACTTC. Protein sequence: CASSEVRTGGHEQYF. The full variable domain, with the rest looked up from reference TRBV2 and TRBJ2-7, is EPEVTQTPSHQVTQMGQEVILRCVPISNHLYFYWYRQILGQKVEFLVSFYNNEISEKSEIFDDQFSVERPDGSNFTLKIRSTKLEDSAMYFCASSEVRTGGHEQYFGPGTRLTVT.

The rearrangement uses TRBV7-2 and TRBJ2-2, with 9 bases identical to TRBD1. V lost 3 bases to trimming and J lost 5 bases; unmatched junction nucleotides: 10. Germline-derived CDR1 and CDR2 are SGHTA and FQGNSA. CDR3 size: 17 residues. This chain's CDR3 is CASSLYSGQGRTGELFF. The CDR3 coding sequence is TGTGCCAGCAGCTTGTATTCGGGACAGGGTCGTACCGGGGAGCTGTTTTTT.

CDR3 protein: CASRQLAGVGVDEQFF. The CDR3 region has the DNA TGTGCCAGCAGACAACTAGCGGGAGTCGGGGTCGATGAGCAGTTCTTC. V usage is TRBV28 and J usage is TRBJ2-1; 11 positions agree with TRBD2. Per germline, CDR1 MDHEN and CDR2 SYDVKM. The V segment lost 6 bases and the J segment 8 bases; nucleotides outside the gene matches: 12. The CDR3 is made up of 16 amino acids.

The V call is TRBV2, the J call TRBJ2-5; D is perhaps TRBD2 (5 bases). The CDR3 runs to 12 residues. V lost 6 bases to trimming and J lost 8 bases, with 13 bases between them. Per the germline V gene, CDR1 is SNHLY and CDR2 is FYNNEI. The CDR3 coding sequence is TGTGCCAGCAGCGAGCGCCCGGGAACCCAGTACTTC. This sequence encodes CASSERPGTQYF. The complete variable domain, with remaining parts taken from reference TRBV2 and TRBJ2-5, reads EPEVTQTPSHQVTQMGQEVILRCVPISNHLYFYWYRQILGQKVEFLVSFYNNEISEKSEIFDDQFSVERPDGSNFTLKIRSTKLEDSAMYFCASSERPGTQYFGPGTRLLVL.

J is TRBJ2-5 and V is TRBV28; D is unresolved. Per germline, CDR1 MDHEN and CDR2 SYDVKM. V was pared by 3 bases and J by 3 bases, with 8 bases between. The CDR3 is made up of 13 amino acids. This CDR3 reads CASSFQVKETQYF. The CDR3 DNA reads TGTGCCAGCAGTTTCCAGGTTAAAGAGACCCAGTACTTC. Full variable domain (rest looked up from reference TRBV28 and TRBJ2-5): DVKVTQSSRYLVKRTGEKVFLECVQDMDHENMFWYRQDPGLGLRLIYFSYDVKMKEKGDIPEGYSVSREKKERFSLILESASTNQTSMYLCASSFQVKETQYFGPGTRLLVL.

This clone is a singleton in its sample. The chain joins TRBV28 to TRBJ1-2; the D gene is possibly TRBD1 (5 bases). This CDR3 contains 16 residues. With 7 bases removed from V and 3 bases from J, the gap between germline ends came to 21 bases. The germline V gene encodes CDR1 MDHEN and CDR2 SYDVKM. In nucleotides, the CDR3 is TGTGCCAGCACCATTCTGTCGGTTACAGGACACTATGGCTACACCTTC. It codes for CASTILSVTGHYGYTF.

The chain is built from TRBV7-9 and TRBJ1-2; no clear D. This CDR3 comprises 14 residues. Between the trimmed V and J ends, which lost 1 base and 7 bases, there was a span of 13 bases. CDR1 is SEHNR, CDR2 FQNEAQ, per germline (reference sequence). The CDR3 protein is CASSLGRNSGGYTF. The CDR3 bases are TGTGCCAGCAGCTTAGGCAGGAACTCTGGTGGCTACACCTTC.

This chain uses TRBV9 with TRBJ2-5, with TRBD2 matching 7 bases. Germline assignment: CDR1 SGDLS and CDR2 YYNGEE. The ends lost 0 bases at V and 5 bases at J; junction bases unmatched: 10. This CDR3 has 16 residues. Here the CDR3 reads CASSVAPTGGAETQYF. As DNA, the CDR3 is TGTGCCAGCAGCGTAGCTCCGACGGGAGGTGCGGAGACCCAGTACTTC.

In DNA form, the CDR3 reads TGTGCCAGCAGTTTAACAGGGGGGAACTATGGCTACACCTTC. Residues: CASSLTGGNYGYTF. V and J are TRBV28 and TRBJ1-2; 8 bases map to TRBD1. Germline V gene lookup returns CDR1 MDHEN and CDR2 SYDVKM. V shed 2 bases, J shed 2 bases, and the junction held 1 base outside the gene matches. The CDR3 spans 14 residues.

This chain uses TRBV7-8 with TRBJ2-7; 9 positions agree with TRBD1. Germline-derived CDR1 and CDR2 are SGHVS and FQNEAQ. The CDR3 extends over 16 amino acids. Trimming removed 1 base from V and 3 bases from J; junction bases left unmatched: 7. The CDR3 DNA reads TGTGCCAGCAGCTTAGGGTCCGGGACAGGGAACTACGAGCAGTACTTC. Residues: CASSLGSGTGNYEQYF.

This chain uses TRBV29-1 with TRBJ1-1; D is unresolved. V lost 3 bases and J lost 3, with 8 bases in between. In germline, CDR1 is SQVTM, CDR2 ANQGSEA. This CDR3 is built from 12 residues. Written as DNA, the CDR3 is TGCAGCGTTGATCCAGCGGACACTGAAGCTTTCTTT. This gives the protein CSVDPADTEAFF.

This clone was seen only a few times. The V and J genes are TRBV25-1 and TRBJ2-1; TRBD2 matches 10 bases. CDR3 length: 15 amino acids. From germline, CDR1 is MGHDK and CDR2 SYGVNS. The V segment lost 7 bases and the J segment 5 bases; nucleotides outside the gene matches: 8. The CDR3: CASMPGLADDNEQFF. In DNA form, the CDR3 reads TGTGCCAGCATGCCAGGACTAGCGGATGACAATGAGCAGTTCTTC.

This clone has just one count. CDR3: CASSHRTGASGNTIYF. The DNA of the CDR3 is TGCGCCAGCAGCCACCGGACAGGGGCCTCTGGAAACACCATATATTTT. The rearrangement uses TRBV4-1 and TRBJ1-3, with 9 bases identical to TRBD1. The CDR3 length is 16 residues. Germline V gene lookup returns CDR1 MGHRA and CDR2 YSYEKL. Germline trimming cut 3 bases from V and 0 bases from J; bases unmatched to any gene: 3.

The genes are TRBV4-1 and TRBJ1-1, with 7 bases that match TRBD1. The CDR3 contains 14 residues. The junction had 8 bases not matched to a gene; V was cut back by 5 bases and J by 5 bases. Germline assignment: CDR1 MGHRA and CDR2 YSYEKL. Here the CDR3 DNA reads TGCGCCAGCAGCTCCTACGACAGGGTAACTGAAGCTTTCTTT. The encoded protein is CASSSYDRVTEAFF.

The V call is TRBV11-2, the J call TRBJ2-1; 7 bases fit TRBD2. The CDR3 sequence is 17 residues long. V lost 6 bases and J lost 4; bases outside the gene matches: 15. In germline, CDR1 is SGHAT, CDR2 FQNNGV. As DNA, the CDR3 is TGTGCCAGCAGAAGTAAAGCGGGACCGTGGGAATACAATGAGCAGTTCTTC. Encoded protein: CASRSKAGPWEYNEQFF.

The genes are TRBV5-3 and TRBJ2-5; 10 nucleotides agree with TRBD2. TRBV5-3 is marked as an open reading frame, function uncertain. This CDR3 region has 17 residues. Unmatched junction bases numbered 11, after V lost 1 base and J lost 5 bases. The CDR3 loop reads CARSLSRLAGEGETQYF. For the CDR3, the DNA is TGTGCCAGAAGCTTGTCCCGGCTAGCGGGAGAGGGGGAGACCCAGTACTTC.

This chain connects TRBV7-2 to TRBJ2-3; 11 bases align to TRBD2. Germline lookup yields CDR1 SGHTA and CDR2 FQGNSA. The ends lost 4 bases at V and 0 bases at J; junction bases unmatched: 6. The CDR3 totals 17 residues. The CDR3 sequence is CASSSHPSGRSTDTQYF. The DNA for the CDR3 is TGTGCCAGCAGCTCACATCCTAGCGGGAGGAGCACAGATACGCAGTATTTT.

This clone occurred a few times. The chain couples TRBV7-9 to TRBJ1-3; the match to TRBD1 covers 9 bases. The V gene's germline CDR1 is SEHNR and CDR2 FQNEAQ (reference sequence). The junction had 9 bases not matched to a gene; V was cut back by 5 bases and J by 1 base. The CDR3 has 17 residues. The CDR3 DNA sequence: TGTGCCAGCAGCACACCGGGACAGGGCTGGTCTGGAAACACCATATATTTT. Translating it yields CASSTPGQGWSGNTIYF.